These 23 T cell receptor beta chains were sequenced from one sample in a study of blood T cell repertoires in COVID-19. TCRdb's table, derived via immunoSEQ multiplex PCR, lists solely in-frame clones and lacks some. Of over 50,000 clones listed, more than 80% are singletons. Sequences were obtained from PBMCs or T cells enriched from blood (not recorded which). The origin of the receptors is a woman in her forties with acute COVID-19.

The V call is TRBV6-2 or TRBV6-3, the J call TRBJ1-3; D possibly corresponds to TRBD1 (5 bases). This CDR3 contains 16 residues. V was pared by 0 bases and J by 4 bases, with 13 bases between. CDR1 and CDR2 from the germline V gene are MNHEY and SVGEGT. The chain's CDR3 is CASSYSNRGTGNTIYF. CDR3 bases: TGTGCCAGCAGTTACTCGAACCGGGGGACGGGAAACACCATATATTTT.

The CDR3 loop is CASSFGGMNTGELFF. The CDR3 DNA reads as TGCGCCAGCAGCTTCGGCGGAATGAACACCGGGGAGCTGTTTTTT. The chain has TRBV5-1 and TRBJ2-2; D gene ambiguous. V dropped 2 bases and J dropped 1 base, with 9 bases sitting between them. Germline V gene lookup returns CDR1 SGHRS and CDR2 YFSETQ. The CDR3 runs to 15 residues. Based on the CDR3 plus reference TRBV5-1 and TRBJ2-2, the full variable domain is KAGVTQTPRYLIKTRGQQVTLSCSPISGHRSVSWYQQTPGQGLQFLFEYFSETQRNKGNFPGRFSGRQFSNSRSEMNVSTLELGDSALYLCASSFGGMNTGELFFGEGSRLTVL.

V gene TRBV10-1 combines with J gene TRBJ2-7; D possibly corresponds to TRBD1 (6 bases). CDR3 length: 15 amino acids. Trimming pared 4 bases from V and 12 bases from J, leaving 25 bases between. The germline CDR1 and CDR2 sequences are WNHNN and SYGVQD (reference sequence). The CDR3 protein is CASSGDLDRPYALYF. CDR3 sequence (DNA): TGCGCCAGCAGTGGAGATCTGGACAGACCCTACGCTCTGTACTTC.

This chain connects TRBV4-1 to TRBJ1-2, with a weak D call TRBD1 (6 bases). V lost 1 base and J 4 bases, leaving 7 bases between the germline ends. Germline-derived CDR1 and CDR2 are MGHRA and YSYEKL. This CDR3 has 13 residues. CDR3 in amino acids: CASSQGQVYGYTF. CDR3 bases: TGCGCCAGCAGCCAAGGACAGGTCTATGGCTACACCTTC.

This rearrangement joins TRBV10-3 to TRBJ1-1, with 8 bases that match TRBD1. The CDR3 has 15 residues. V dropped 6 bases and J dropped 1; count of bases not matched to a gene: 7. Germline V lookup: CDR1 ENHRY, CDR2 SYGVKD. The CDR3 DNA is TGTGCCATCAGCCGACAGGGGAGGGAGAACACTGAAGCTTTCTTT. Translated: CAISRQGRENTEAFF.

The chain combines TRBV9 with TRBJ1-1; no firm D call. The CDR3 spans 11 residues. CDR1 and CDR2 from the germline V gene are SGDLS and YYNGEE. The ends were cut back, 4 bases at V and 11 bases at J, with 12 bases in the middle. CDR3 sequence (DNA): TGTGCCAGCAGCCCGTTCAAGAGGGCTTTCTTT. Amino acid sequence: CASSPFKRAFF.

The V and J genes are TRBV5-4 and TRBJ2-1; tentative D call: TRBD1 (6 bases). This CDR3 is 14 amino acids long. The germline V and J ends were trimmed by 0 bases and 8 bases, with 12 bases remaining between them. In germline, CDR1 is SGHNT, CDR2 YYREEE (reference sequence). The CDR3 DNA sequence: TGTGCCAGCAGCTTGGATGGGGGCGGGCATGAGCAGTTCTTC. Translated: CASSLDGGGHEQFF.

The chain is built from TRBV3-1 (or the pseudogene TRBV3-2) and TRBJ1-6, with 8 bases that match TRBD1. J was trimmed by 9 bases and V by 0 bases; bases with no gene match: 4. The CDR3 loop spans 15 amino acids. The germline V gene encodes CDR1 LGHDT and CDR2 YNNKEL (reference sequence). The CDR3 protein is CASSQEQGAGSPLHF. The CDR3 coding sequence is TGTGCCAGCAGCCAAGAGCAGGGGGCAGGTTCACCCCTCCACTTT.

The genes are TRBV2 and TRBJ1-6, with D possibly matching TRBD1 (6 bases). Germline V gene lookup returns CDR1 SNHLY and CDR2 FYNNEI. V dropped 3 bases and J dropped 7 bases, with 7 bases sitting between them. CDR3 size: 13 residues. The chain's CDR3 is CASSDRGNSPLHF. CDR3 sequence (DNA): TGTGCCAGCAGTGACAGGGGAAATTCACCCCTCCACTTT.

This CDR3 reads CASSLSGGREKLFF. For the CDR3, the DNA is TGTGCCAGCAGTTTATCAGGGGGCAGGGAAAAACTGTTTTTT. The chain recombines TRBV28 with TRBJ1-4; 8 bases match TRBD1. In germline, CDR1 is MDHEN, CDR2 SYDVKM. The CDR3 has 14 amino acids. Trimming at V came to 1 base and at J to 8 bases, leaving 3 bases not matched to a gene.

The V call is TRBV29-1, the J call TRBJ2-7, with TRBD2 as a possible D gene (5 bases). V lost 5 bases and J lost 6, with 17 bases in between. CDR1 and CDR2 (germline): SQVTM, ANQGSEA. The CDR3 covers 13 residues. CDR3 DNA sequence: TGCAGCGTTCGAACCGGGGTTGCGGGCGAGCAGTACTTC. As protein: CSVRTGVAGEQYF.

This clone was counted a single time. V is TRBV5-1 and J is TRBJ2-6, with TRBD1 as a possible D gene (6 bases). Germline values: CDR1 SGHRS, CDR2 YFSETQ. The CDR3 contains 16 residues. Deletions cut 5 bases from V and 0 bases from J, with 12 bases between. The CDR3 region is CASSYRAPSGANVLTF. The DNA of the CDR3 is TGCGCCAGCAGTTACAGGGCCCCCTCTGGGGCCAACGTCCTGACTTTC.

This clone was detected only once. The chain carries TRBV5-1 and TRBJ1-5; a possible D gene is TRBD1 (5 bases). Germline V lookup: CDR1 SGHRS, CDR2 YFSETQ. CDR3 length: 15 amino acids. V was clipped by 5 bases and J by 3 bases, with 15 bases between them. Written as DNA, the CDR3 is TGCGCCAGCAGTTTAATGGCGGGGGACAATCAGCCCCAGCATTTT. Its translation: CASSLMAGDNQPQHF.

V is TRBV5-1 and J is TRBJ2-7, with 12 bases aligning to TRBD2. The CDR3 runs 20 residues. Germline CDR1 is SGHRS and CDR2 is YFSETQ. V lost 3 bases and J lost 3; bases outside the gene matches: 19. The CDR3 protein is CASSSQNTTLAGGLSYEQYF. In DNA form, the CDR3 reads TGCGCCAGCAGCTCCCAAAATACTACGCTAGCGGGAGGGTTGAGCTACGAGCAGTACTTC.

The rearrangement links TRBV28 to TRBJ2-7; no clear D. CDR3 size: 11 residues. Germline CDR1 and CDR2: MDHEN and SYDVKM. Trimming pared 6 bases from V and 3 bases from J, leaving 6 bases between. Written as DNA, the CDR3 is TGTGCCAGCAGACACAGCTACGAGCAGTACTTC. It specifies CASRHSYEQYF.

The chain couples TRBV6-1 to TRBJ2-6; D gene uncertain. Between the trimmed V and J ends, which lost 2 bases and 1 base, there was a span of 12 bases. Germline V CDR1 and CDR2: MNHNS, SASEGT. The CDR3 is 17 amino acids. The CDR3, as DNA: TGTGCCAGCAGTGAATCGGTGTTTCGATCTGGGGCCAACGTCCTGACTTTC. Translation: CASSESVFRSGANVLTF.

This chain joins TRBV27 and TRBJ2-6; TRBD1 matches 10 bases. There are 17 residues in the CDR3. Trimming at V came to 6 bases and at J to 3 bases, leaving 8 bases not matched to a gene. Germline loops: CDR1 MNHEY, CDR2 SMNVEV (reference sequence). CDR3 loop: CASRVRDRGGGANVLTF. The CDR3 nucleotides are TGTGCCAGCAGGGTCCGGGACAGGGGTGGTGGGGCCAACGTCCTGACTTTC.

This chain uses TRBV29-1 with TRBJ1-2; maybe TRBD1 (5 bases). Germline V gene data show CDR1 as SQVTM and CDR2 as ANQGSEA. V lost 3 bases and J lost 3, with 11 bases in between. The CDR3 length is 13 residues. The CDR3 DNA is TGCAGCGTTGAGGGGGGGTTCGACTATGGCTACACCTTC. It is translated as CSVEGGFDYGYTF.

This clone was seen a few times. The rearrangement uses TRBV7-9 and TRBJ2-2; D is perhaps TRBD2 (6 bases). The V end lost 2 bases, the J end lost 5 bases, and 21 bases lay between the germline ends. Germline V gene data show CDR1 as SEHNR and CDR2 as FQNEAQ (reference sequence). This CDR3 spans 18 amino acids. The CDR3 DNA reads as TGTGCCAGCAGCTTAATCCTTGGCAGGCCCCGGGGGACCGGGGAGCTGTTTTTT. Translating gives CASSLILGRPRGTGELFF.

The rearrangement uses TRBV23-1 and TRBJ2-7; D uncertain. TRBV23-1 is sorted into the ORF group, with uncertain function. Trimming took off 2 bases at V and 4 bases at J, with 3 bases between the two ends. This CDR3 is built from 11 residues. The CDR3 DNA reads as TGCGCCAGCAGTCAACTATACGAGCAGTACTTC. This sequence encodes CASSQLYEQYF.

This chain connects TRBV5-1 to TRBJ2-1, with D unresolved. The germline CDR1 and CDR2 sequences are SGHRS and YFSETQ. The CDR3 consists of 11 residues. The ends were cut back, 0 bases at V and 10 bases at J, with 5 bases in the middle. The CDR3, as DNA: TGCGCCAGCAGCTTGGCCGGGGAGCAGTTCTTC. Its translation is CASSLAGEQFF. Full variable domain (remainder filled in from reference TRBV5-1 and TRBJ2-1): KAGVTQTPRYLIKTRGQQVTLSCSPISGHRSVSWYQQTPGQGLQFLFEYFSETQRNKGNFPGRFSGRQFSNSRSEMNVSTLELGDSALYLCASSLAGEQFFGPGTRLTVL.

The V gene is TRBV2, the J gene TRBJ2-2; 8 positions match TRBD1. Germline CDR1 is SNHLY and CDR2 is FYNNEI. V gave up 10 bases and J gave up 3 bases; unmatched junction bases: 7. This CDR3 contains 14 residues. CDR3 in amino acids: CATDRVRDTGELFF. The CDR3 DNA is TGTGCCACGGACAGGGTTCGGGACACCGGGGAGCTGTTTTTT.

The CDR3 DNA reads as TGCAGCGTTGACATTAGGCGGCCTGCGTTCGATGGCTACACCTTC. Translated: CSVDIRRPAFDGYTF. V gene TRBV29-1 combines with J gene TRBJ1-2; D gene uncertain. The CDR3 sequence is 15 residues long. The germline V and J ends were trimmed by 3 bases and 6 bases, with 20 bases remaining between them. The germline CDR1 and CDR2 sequences are SQVTM and ANQGSEA.